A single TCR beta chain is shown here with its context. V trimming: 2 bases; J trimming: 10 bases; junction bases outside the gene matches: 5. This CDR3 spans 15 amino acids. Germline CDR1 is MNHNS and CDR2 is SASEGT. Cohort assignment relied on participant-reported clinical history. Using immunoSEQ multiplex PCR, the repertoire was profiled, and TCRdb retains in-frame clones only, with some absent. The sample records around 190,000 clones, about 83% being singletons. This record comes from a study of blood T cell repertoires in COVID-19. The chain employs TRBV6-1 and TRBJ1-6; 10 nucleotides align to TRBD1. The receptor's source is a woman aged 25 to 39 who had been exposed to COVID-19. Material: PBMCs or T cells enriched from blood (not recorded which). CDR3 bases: TGTGCCAGCAGTGAAATAGGGACAGGGGTATCACCCCTCCACTTT. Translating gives CASSEIGTGVSPLHF.